This T cell receptor beta chain was sequenced in a study of CD8+ T cells in alopecia areata. Study conclusions and caveats: Alopecia totalis/universalis scalp especially showed more expanded CD8+ clones than normal scalp. The study found TCR sharing across patients less clear than in mice, possibly for HLA reasons. Among the cells sequenced in scalp samples are also the resident alphabeta T cells of normal skin.

Details on this clone: The antigen is not known.

PBMCs provided sorted CD4+ and CD8+ T cells. TCR sequencing used cDNA made by reverse transcription of extracted RNA. The table came from immunoSEQ multiplex PCR; TCRdb's copy has only in-frame clones and leaves some out. Found here are 93,000 or so clones, approximately 58% of them singletons; the top ten hold 8% to 10%. Germline V gene sequence: CDR1 SQVTM, CDR2 ANQGSEA. The CDR3 spans 12 residues. V was trimmed by 4 bases and J by 2 bases, leaving 8 bases between them. The TCR comes from a human donor in good health. This chain uses TRBV29-1 with TRBJ2-5; D might be TRBD1 or TRBD2, each matching 6 bases. Sequencing was performed on CD4+ T cells sorted from blood. The CDR3 DNA is TGCAGCGTTGGGAGGGGGCAAGAGACCCAGTACTTC. This codes for CSVGRGQETQYF.